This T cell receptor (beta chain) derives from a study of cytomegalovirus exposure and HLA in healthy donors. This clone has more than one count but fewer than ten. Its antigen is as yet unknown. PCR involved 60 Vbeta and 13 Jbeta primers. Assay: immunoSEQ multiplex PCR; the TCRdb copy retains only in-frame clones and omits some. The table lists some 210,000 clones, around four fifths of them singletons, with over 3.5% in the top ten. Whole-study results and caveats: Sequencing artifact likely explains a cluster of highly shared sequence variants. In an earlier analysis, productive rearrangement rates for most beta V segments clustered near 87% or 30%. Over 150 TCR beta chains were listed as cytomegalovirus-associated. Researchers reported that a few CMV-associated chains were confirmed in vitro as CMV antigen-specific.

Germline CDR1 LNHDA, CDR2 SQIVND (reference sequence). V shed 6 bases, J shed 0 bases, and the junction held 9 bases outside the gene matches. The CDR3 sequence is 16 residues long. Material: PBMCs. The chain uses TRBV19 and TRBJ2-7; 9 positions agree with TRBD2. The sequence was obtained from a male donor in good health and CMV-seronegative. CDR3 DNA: TGTGCCAGTAGCGGCGAGACTAGCGGCCGCTCCTACGAGCAGTACTTC. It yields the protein CASSGETSGRSYEQYF.